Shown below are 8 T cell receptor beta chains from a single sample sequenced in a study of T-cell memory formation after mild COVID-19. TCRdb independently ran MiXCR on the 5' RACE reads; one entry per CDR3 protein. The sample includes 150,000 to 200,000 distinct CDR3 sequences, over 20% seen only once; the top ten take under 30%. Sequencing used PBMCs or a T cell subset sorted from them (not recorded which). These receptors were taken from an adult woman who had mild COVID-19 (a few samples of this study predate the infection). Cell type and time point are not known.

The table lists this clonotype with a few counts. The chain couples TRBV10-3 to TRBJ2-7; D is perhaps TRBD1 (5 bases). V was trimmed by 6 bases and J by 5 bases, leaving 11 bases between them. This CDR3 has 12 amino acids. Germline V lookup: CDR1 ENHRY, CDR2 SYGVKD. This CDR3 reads CAIRAGIDEQYF. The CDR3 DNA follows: TGTGCCATCAGAGCAGGGATAGACGAGCAGTACTTC.

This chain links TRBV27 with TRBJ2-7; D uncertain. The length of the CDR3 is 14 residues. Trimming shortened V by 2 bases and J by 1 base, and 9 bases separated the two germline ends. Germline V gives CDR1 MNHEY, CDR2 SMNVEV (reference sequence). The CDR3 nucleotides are TGTGCCAGCAGTTTACGGTCGTCTTCCTACGAGCAGTACTTC. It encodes CASSLRSSSYEQYF.

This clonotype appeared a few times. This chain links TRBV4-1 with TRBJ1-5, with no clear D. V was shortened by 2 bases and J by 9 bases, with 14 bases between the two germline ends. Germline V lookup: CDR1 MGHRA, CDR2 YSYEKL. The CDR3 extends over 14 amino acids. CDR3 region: CASSQLLRVLPQHF. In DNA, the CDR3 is TGCGCCAGCAGCCAACTATTAAGGGTTTTGCCCCAGCATTTT.

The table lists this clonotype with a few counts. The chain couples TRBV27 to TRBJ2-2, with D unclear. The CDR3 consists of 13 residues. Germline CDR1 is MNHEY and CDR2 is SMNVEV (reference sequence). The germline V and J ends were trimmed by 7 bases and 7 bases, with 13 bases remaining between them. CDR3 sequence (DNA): TGTGCCAGCACCATAGAGGCGAGCGGGGAGCTGTTTTTT. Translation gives CASTIEASGELFF.

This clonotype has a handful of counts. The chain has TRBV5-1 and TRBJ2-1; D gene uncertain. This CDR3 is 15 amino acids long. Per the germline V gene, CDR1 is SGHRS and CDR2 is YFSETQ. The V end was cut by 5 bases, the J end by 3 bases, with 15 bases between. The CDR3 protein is CASSAVDQIYNEQFF. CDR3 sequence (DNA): TGCGCCAGCAGTGCTGTGGACCAGATCTACAATGAGCAGTTCTTC. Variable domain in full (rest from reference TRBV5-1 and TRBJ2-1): KAGVTQTPRYLIKTRGQQVTLSCSPISGHRSVSWYQQTPGQGLQFLFEYFSETQRNKGNFPGRFSGRQFSNSRSEMNVSTLELGDSALYLCASSAVDQIYNEQFFGPGTRLTVL.

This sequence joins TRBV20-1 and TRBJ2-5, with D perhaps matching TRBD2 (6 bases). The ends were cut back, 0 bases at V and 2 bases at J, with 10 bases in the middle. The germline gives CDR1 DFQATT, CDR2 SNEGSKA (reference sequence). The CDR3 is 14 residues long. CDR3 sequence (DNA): TGCAGTGCTAGAGACGGGACTCCTCAAGAGACCCAGTACTTC. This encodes CSARDGTPQETQYF.

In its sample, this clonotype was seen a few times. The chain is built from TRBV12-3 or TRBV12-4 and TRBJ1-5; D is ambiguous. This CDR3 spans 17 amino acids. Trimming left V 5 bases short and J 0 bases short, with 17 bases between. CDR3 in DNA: TGTGCCAGCAGTCCGCGGCAGACGACATATAGCAATCAGCCCCAGCATTTT. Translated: CASSPRQTTYSNQPQHF.

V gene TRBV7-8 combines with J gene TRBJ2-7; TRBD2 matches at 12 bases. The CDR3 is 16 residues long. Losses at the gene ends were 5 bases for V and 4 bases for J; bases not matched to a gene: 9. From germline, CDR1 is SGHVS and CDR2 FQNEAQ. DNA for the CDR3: TGTGCCAGCAGCCCCGTCCTAGCGGGGGGGCGGTACGAGCAGTACTTC. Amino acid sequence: CASSPVLAGGRYEQYF.